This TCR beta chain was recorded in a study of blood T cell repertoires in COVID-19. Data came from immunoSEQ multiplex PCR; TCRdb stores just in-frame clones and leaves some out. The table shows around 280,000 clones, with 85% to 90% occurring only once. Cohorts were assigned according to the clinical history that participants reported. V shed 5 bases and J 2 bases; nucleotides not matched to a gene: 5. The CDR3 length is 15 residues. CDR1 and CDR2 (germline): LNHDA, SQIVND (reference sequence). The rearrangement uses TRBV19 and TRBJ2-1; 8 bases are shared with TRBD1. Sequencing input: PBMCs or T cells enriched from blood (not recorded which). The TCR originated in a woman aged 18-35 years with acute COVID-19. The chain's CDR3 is CASSADRGTYNEQFF. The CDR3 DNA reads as TGTGCCAGTAGTGCCGACAGGGGCACCTACAATGAGCAGTTCTTC. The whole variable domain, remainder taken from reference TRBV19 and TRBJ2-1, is DGGITQSPKYLFRKEGQNVTLSCEQNLNHDAMYWYRQDPGQGLRLIYYSQIVNDFQKGDIAEGYSVSREKKESFPLTVTSAQKNPTAFYLCASSADRGTYNEQFFGPGTRLTVL.